A single sample is the source of the 25 T cell receptor beta chains below, sequenced in a study of blood T cell repertoires in COVID-19. Sequencing was performed with immunoSEQ multiplex PCR; in TCRdb, only in-frame clones are kept and a portion is missing. The sample lists 130,000 or so clones, less than 85% occurring once. Sequencing used peripheral blood. All receptors derive from a woman aged 60-75 years with acute or convalescent COVID-19.

The rearrangement uses TRBV10-2 and TRBJ1-5; weak D call: TRBD1 (5 bases). Trimming pared 5 bases from V and 2 bases from J, leaving 13 bases between. In germline, CDR1 is WSHSY, CDR2 SAAADI. The CDR3 spans 15 residues. CDR3 nucleotides: TGCGCCAGCAGTAGCCAGGGTTATGGCAATCAGCCCCAGCATTTT. Protein sequence: CASSSQGYGNQPQHF.

The CDR3 sequence is CASSVRLAGPTQETQYF. In nucleotides, the CDR3 is TGCGCCAGCAGCGTCCGACTAGCGGGGCCCACTCAAGAGACCCAGTACTTC. This sequence joins TRBV4-1 and TRBJ2-5; 11 bases line up with TRBD2. The CDR3 extends over 17 amino acids. Germline assignment: CDR1 MGHRA and CDR2 YSYEKL. The V segment lost 5 bases and the J segment 2 bases; nucleotides outside the gene matches: 10.

This clone occurred once. The V and J genes are TRBV6-5 and TRBJ1-1; no reliable D call. Looked up from germline, CDR1 is MNHEY and CDR2 is SVGAGI. The CDR3 extends over 13 amino acids. The ends were cut back, 6 bases at V and 1 base at J, with 9 bases in the middle. The CDR3, as DNA: TGTGCCAGCAGCGATACACGGAACACTGAAGCTTTCTTT. It encodes CASSDTRNTEAFF.

The chain recombines TRBV18 with TRBJ1-2; 11 nucleotides match TRBD1. The CDR3 extends over 13 amino acids. After removal of 9 bases from V and 8 bases from J, the junction contained 8 bases not matched to a gene. Germline V gene sequence: CDR1 KGHSH, CDR2 LQKENI. For the CDR3, the DNA is TGTGCCAGTTCGGGACAGGGGGAGCCGGGCTACACCTTC. Translated, it gives CASSGQGEPGYTF.

This sequence joins TRBV6-5 and TRBJ1-1; no clear D gene. There are 14 residues in the CDR3. Germline assignment: CDR1 MNHEY and CDR2 SVGAGI. Trimming left V 7 bases short and J 1 base short, with 13 bases between. CDR3 DNA sequence: TGTGCCAGCAAAATGAACGCGCCGAACACTGAAGCTTTCTTT. It is translated as CASKMNAPNTEAFF.

This clone was detected only once. The chain uses TRBV7-9 and TRBJ1-2; D might be TRBD1 (6 bases). V lost 3 bases and J lost 4, with 12 bases in between. The length of the CDR3 is 14 residues. Germline V gene lookup returns CDR1 SEHNR and CDR2 FQNEAQ (reference sequence). CDR3 DNA: TGTGCCAGCAGCTTTCTAGGACAGTCCTATGGCTACACCTTC. Protein: CASSFLGQSYGYTF.

V is TRBV6-6 and J is TRBJ2-2; 7 bases line up with TRBD1. Germline lookup yields CDR1 MNHNY and CDR2 SVGAGI (reference sequence). The CDR3 is 16 residues long. The V segment lost 2 bases and the J segment 2 bases; nucleotides outside the gene matches: 5. CDR3 loop: CASSYIGTANTGELFF. In nucleotides, the CDR3 is TGTGCCAGCAGTTACATAGGGACAGCAAACACCGGGGAGCTGTTTTTT.

This sequence joins TRBV6-1 and TRBJ1-2, with 7 bases fitting TRBD1. CDR1 is MNHNS and CDR2 is SASEGT in the germline V gene. This CDR3 has 14 amino acids. With 3 bases clipped from V and 2 bases from J, the junction kept 3 bases outside the gene matches. The chain's CDR3 is CASSEGRGNYGYTF. The CDR3 DNA reads as TGTGCCAGCAGTGAGGGCAGGGGGAACTATGGCTACACCTTC.

This clone appeared a single time. The genes are TRBV7-8 and TRBJ1-2, with D tentatively TRBD1 (6 bases). The V gene lost 7 bases and the J gene lost 5 bases, with 8 bases spanning the gap. Germline V CDR1 and CDR2: SGHVS, FQNEAQ. This CDR3 is built from 11 residues. CDR3 amino acids: CASKTGYGYTF. Here the CDR3 DNA reads TGTGCCAGCAAAACAGGGTATGGCTACACCTTC. The full variable domain, rest sourced from reference TRBV7-8 and TRBJ1-2, is GAGVSQSPRYKVAKRGQDVALRCDPISGHVSLFWYQQALGQGPEFLTYFQNEAQLDKSGLPSDRFFAERPEGSVSTLKIQRTQQEDSAVYLCASKTGYGYTFGSGTRLTVV.

This chain links TRBV18 with TRBJ1-1, with TRBD1 identical over 10 bases. The germline gives CDR1 KGHSH, CDR2 LQKENI. This CDR3 is 14 amino acids long. V was clipped by 6 bases and J by 2 bases; unmatched bases: 3. The CDR3 DNA reads as TGTGCCAGCTCCCGGACAGGGGGAAACACTGAAGCTTTCTTT. The encoded protein is CASSRTGGNTEAFF.

This rearrangement joins TRBV7-3 to TRBJ2-5; TRBD2 is a possible D gene (5 bases). Trimming took 5 bases from V and 5 from J, leaving 9 bases between them. The CDR3 has 12 residues. Germline assignment: CDR1 SGHTA and CDR2 FQGTGA. CDR3 region: CASSTRGETQYF. CDR3 DNA sequence: TGTGCCAGCAGCACCCGCGGGGAGACCCAGTACTTC.

The chain couples TRBV11-1 to TRBJ1-3, with TRBD1 identical over 7 bases. Germline V CDR1 and CDR2: SGHAT, FQDESV (reference sequence). J gave up 3 bases and V 5 bases, and 10 bases lay outside the gene matches. The CDR3 has 16 amino acids. The CDR3 reads CASSPRDRRVGNTIYF. The CDR3 coding sequence is TGTGCCAGCAGCCCCCGGGACAGACGAGTTGGAAACACCATATATTTT. Combining the CDR3 with reference TRBV11-1 and TRBJ1-3 gives the whole variable domain EAEVAQSPRYKITEKSQAVAFWCDPISGHATLYWYRQILGQGPELLVQFQDESVVDDSQLPKDRFSAERLKGVDSTLKIQPAELGDSAMYLCASSPRDRRVGNTIYFGEGSWLTVV.

The chain links TRBV3-1 (or the pseudogene TRBV3-2) to TRBJ2-7; D unclear. The V gene's germline CDR1 is LGHDT and CDR2 YNNKEL (reference sequence). V lost 1 base and J 9 bases, leaving 10 bases between the germline ends. The CDR3 length is 12 residues. CDR3 DNA: TGTGCCAGCAGCCAAGGAGGTTCTTGGCAGTACTTC. It is translated as CASSQGGSWQYF.

The chain is built from TRBV28 and TRBJ1-5; no clear D gene. Germline V gene sequence: CDR1 MDHEN, CDR2 SYDVKM. CDR3 length equals 14 residues. V lost 6 bases and J lost 6, with 15 bases in between. CDR3 amino acids: CASRADQPGQPQHF. The CDR3 coding sequence is TGTGCCAGCAGAGCGGACCAGCCTGGTCAGCCCCAGCATTTT.

This chain uses TRBV18 with TRBJ1-1, with 7 bases aligning to TRBD1. CDR3 length: 15 amino acids. The germline V gene has CDR1 KGHSH and CDR2 LQKENI. The V gene end was trimmed by 0 bases and the J gene end by 1 base; junction bases not matched to a gene: 2. CDR3: CASSPPTGRNTEAFF. Written as DNA, the CDR3 is TGTGCCAGCTCACCACCGACAGGGAGGAACACTGAAGCTTTCTTT.

J is TRBJ2-2 and V is TRBV9; a possible D gene is TRBD1 (6 bases). The germline CDR1 and CDR2 sequences are SGDLS and YYNGEE. V lost 4 bases and J lost 4, with 11 bases in between. The CDR3 loop spans 14 amino acids. The CDR3 region is CASSSGQFTGELFF. The CDR3 DNA follows: TGTGCCAGCAGCTCTGGACAGTTCACCGGGGAGCTGTTTTTT.

The V gene is TRBV5-1, the J gene TRBJ2-5, with 8 nucleotides matching TRBD2. The V gene end was trimmed by 0 bases and the J gene end by 4 bases; junction bases not matched to a gene: 5. This CDR3 has 15 residues. Germline CDR1 reads SGHRS; CDR2 reads YFSETQ. The CDR3 DNA reads as TGCGCCAGCAGCTTGGCCGGGACTAGAGTAGAGACCCAGTACTTC. The encoded protein is CASSLAGTRVETQYF.

The chain is built from TRBV18 and TRBJ1-4, with TRBD1 matching over 9 bases. Germline lookup yields CDR1 KGHSH and CDR2 LQKENI. The CDR3 length is 14 residues. V gave up 3 bases and J gave up 7 bases; unmatched junction bases: 3. The CDR3 protein is CASSPGGQGEKLFF. DNA for the CDR3: TGTGCCAGCTCACCCGGGGGACAGGGTGAAAAACTGTTTTTT.

The chain couples TRBV7-8 to TRBJ2-1, with 7 bases matching TRBD2. Germline V gives CDR1 SGHVS, CDR2 FQNEAQ. The ends lost 5 bases at V and 0 bases at J; junction bases unmatched: 4. The CDR3 totals 15 residues. The CDR3 here is CASSPGGNSYNEQFF. As DNA, the CDR3 is TGTGCCAGCAGCCCCGGGGGGAACTCCTACAATGAGCAGTTCTTC.

The chain has TRBV2 and TRBJ1-2; D gene uncertain. Germline V gives CDR1 SNHLY, CDR2 FYNNEI. V shed 6 bases and J shed 6 bases, with 8 bases lying between them. The CDR3 is made up of 11 amino acids. This chain's CDR3 is CASSATDGYTF. Written as DNA, the CDR3 is TGTGCCAGCAGCGCCACGGATGGCTACACCTTC.

The genes are TRBV19 and TRBJ1-2; 8 bases are shared with TRBD1. Germline CDR1 LNHDA, CDR2 SQIVND (reference sequence). With 4 bases clipped from V and 8 bases from J, the junction kept 9 bases outside the gene matches. The CDR3 contains 14 residues. The CDR3 nucleotides read TGTGCCAGTAGTAGGTTGACAGGGGATGAGGGCTACACCTTC. Protein: CASSRLTGDEGYTF.

V gene TRBV2 combines with J gene TRBJ1-2; 8 bases map to TRBD1. CDR3 length: 13 residues. Germline CDR1 is SNHLY and CDR2 is FYNNEI. V was pared by 5 bases and J by 7 bases, with 6 bases of the junction left unmatched. The CDR3 spells CASSRTGRVGYTF. As DNA, the CDR3 is TGTGCCAGCAGTCGGACAGGGCGAGTTGGCTACACCTTC.

The gene calls are TRBV5-4 and TRBJ1-1; possible D gene TRBD1, 6 bases. The germline gives CDR1 SGHNT, CDR2 YYREEE (reference sequence). V lost 4 bases and J lost 5, with 18 bases in between. The CDR3 spans 15 residues. The CDR3 DNA follows: TGTGCCAGCAGCCCACGGGCGGGGGCGAGGACTGAAGCTTTCTTT. Translation: CASSPRAGARTEAFF. Filled out from reference TRBV5-4 and TRBJ1-1, the complete variable domain reads ETGVTQSPTHLIKTRGQQVTLRCSSQSGHNTVSWYQQALGQGPQFIFQYYREEENGRGNFPPRFSGLQFPNYSSELNVNALELDDSALYLCASSPRAGARTEAFFGQGTRLTVV.

The chain recombines TRBV19 with TRBJ1-1, with D possibly matching TRBD1 (6 bases). Trimming shortened V by 7 bases and J by 1 base, and 10 bases separated the two germline ends. Per the germline V gene, CDR1 is LNHDA and CDR2 is SQIVND (reference sequence). The CDR3 has 13 residues. CDR3 nucleotides: TGTGCCAGTACCGCGACAGGGAACACTGAAGCTTTCTTT. This sequence encodes CASTATGNTEAFF. The variable domain in full, completed from reference TRBV19 and TRBJ1-1, reads DGGITQSPKYLFRKEGQNVTLSCEQNLNHDAMYWYRQDPGQGLRLIYYSQIVNDFQKGDIAEGYSVSREKKESFPLTVTSAQKNPTAFYLCASTATGNTEAFFGQGTRLTVV.

The CDR3 sequence is CASSLAGSGYEQYV. In nucleotides, the CDR3 is TGTGCCAGCAGCCTAGCGGGATCGGGGTACGAGCAGTACGTC. The chain uses TRBV7-8 and TRBJ2-7; 9 bases align to TRBD2. This CDR3 is built from 14 residues. The germline V gene encodes CDR1 SGHVS and CDR2 FQNEAQ.